Listed here are 24 T cell receptor beta chains from one sample, sequenced in a study of blood T cell repertoires in COVID-19. The protocol was immunoSEQ multiplex PCR, while the TCRdb copy is restricted to in-frame clones and leaves out a portion. The repertoire holds about 120,000 clones, with approximately 84% as singletons. The sequenced sample was peripheral blood. These TCRs come from a man aged 65 to 85 with active or convalescent COVID-19.

In DNA, the CDR3 is TGCGCCAGCAGCCAAGTGTTTGGCAGCAATGAGCAGTTCTTC. This gives the protein CASSQVFGSNEQFF. The chain uses TRBV4-3 and TRBJ2-1; D is unclear. Germline V gives CDR1 LGHNA, CDR2 YSLEER. V lost 1 base to trimming and J lost 6 bases, with 10 bases between them. The CDR3 is made up of 14 amino acids.

CDR3 coding DNA: TGTGCCAGCAGTTCCGGACAGGGGGGGATGGGGCCCCAGCATTTT. As protein: CASSSGQGGMGPQHF. The chain uses TRBV28 and TRBJ1-5; 10 bases are a match to TRBD1. This CDR3 region has 15 residues. Germline trimming cut 4 bases from V and 9 bases from J; bases unmatched to any gene: 9. Germline-derived CDR1 and CDR2 are MDHEN and SYDVKM.

DNA for the CDR3: TGTGCCTGGAGTCCCGGAGGGAATGAGCAGTTCTTC. Its protein is CAWSPGGNEQFF. The rearrangement joins TRBV30 to TRBJ2-1; tentatively, D is TRBD2 (6 bases). In germline, CDR1 is GTSNPN, CDR2 SVGIG (reference sequence). The CDR3 runs 12 residues. V lost 2 bases, J lost 7 bases, and 9 bases lay in between.

In this sample, this clone turned up once. The CDR3 protein is CASSQDERLADGSYEQYF. DNA of the CDR3: TGTGCCAGCAGCCAAGACGAGCGACTAGCGGACGGATCCTACGAGCAGTACTTC. The chain carries TRBV3-1 (or the pseudogene TRBV3-2) and TRBJ2-7, with 9 bases aligning to TRBD2. The CDR3 is 18 amino acids. The J segment lost 1 base and the V segment lost 0 bases, leaving 10 bases of the junction unmatched. Per the germline V gene, CDR1 is LGHDT and CDR2 is YNNKEL (reference sequence).

This clone was seen a few times. The V call is TRBV7-9, the J call TRBJ2-5; D gene uncertain. Trimming took 5 bases from V and 0 from J, leaving 4 bases between them. This CDR3 is 12 amino acids long. CDR1 and CDR2 from the germline V gene are SEHNR and FQNEAQ (reference sequence). Written as DNA, the CDR3 is TGTGCCAGCAGCCATTACCAAGAGACCCAGTACTTC. Translated, it gives CASSHYQETQYF.

This clone showed up many times. The chain carries TRBV4-1 and TRBJ2-2, with D possibly matching TRBD2 (6 bases). Trimming took 1 base from V and 0 from J, leaving 6 bases between them. Germline CDR1 reads MGHRA; CDR2 reads YSYEKL. The CDR3 has 15 residues. The CDR3 DNA sequence: TGCGCCAGCAGCCAAGGACTAGCGAACACCGGGGAGCTGTTTTTT. Translated: CASSQGLANTGELFF.

This rearrangement joins TRBV2 to TRBJ1-2; TRBD1 matches 10 bases. CDR3 length equals 15 residues. Trimming took 5 bases from V and 3 from J; bases not matched to a gene: 6. CDR1 and CDR2 from the germline V gene are SNHLY and FYNNEI. As DNA, the CDR3 is TGTGCCAGCAGTCCTGACAGGGGGCTCCACTATGGCTACACCTTC. Its translation is CASSPDRGLHYGYTF.

The rearrangement uses TRBV6-2 or TRBV6-3 and TRBJ2-3, with 10 bases aligning to TRBD2. The germline V gene encodes CDR1 MNHEY and CDR2 SVGEGT. Losses at the gene ends were 0 bases for V and 4 bases for J; bases not matched to a gene: 10. CDR3 length equals 18 residues. CDR3 coding DNA: TGTGCCAGCAGTTACTCGATTCCTCTAGCGGGAGTGGCAGATACGCAGTATTTT. It encodes CASSYSIPLAGVADTQYF.

V usage is TRBV28 and J usage is TRBJ1-4; D might be TRBD1 (6 bases). The CDR3 runs 13 residues. V dropped 8 bases and J dropped 10 bases, with 17 bases sitting between them. The germline gives CDR1 MDHEN, CDR2 SYDVKM. The CDR3 spells CASGGQWAGKLFF. CDR3 DNA sequence: TGTGCCAGCGGGGGACAATGGGCTGGAAAACTGTTTTTT.

In nucleotides, the CDR3 is TGTGCCAGCAGCCTAGGACCAGGGGACGATGGCTACACCTTC. This sequence encodes CASSLGPGDDGYTF. The chain has TRBV7-3 and TRBJ1-2, with a possible D match to TRBD1 (6 bases). The CDR3 is 14 amino acids. V was clipped by 5 bases and J by 6 bases, with 16 bases between them. The germline V gene encodes CDR1 SGHTA and CDR2 FQGTGA.

This chain links TRBV19 with TRBJ2-2; D gene ambiguous. Trimming pared 6 bases from V and 5 bases from J, leaving 7 bases between. CDR1 and CDR2 (germline): LNHDA, SQIVND (reference sequence). There are 12 residues in the CDR3. CDR3 nucleotides: TGTGCCAGTAGGTTCGGTACCGGGGAGCTGTTTTTT. It codes for CASRFGTGELFF.

This chain joins TRBV9 and TRBJ1-1, with D tentatively TRBD1 (5 bases). Trimming removed 0 bases at V and 7 bases at J, with 10 bases between. CDR3 size: 13 residues. Germline CDR1 and CDR2: SGDLS and YYNGEE. The CDR3 is CASSVDQGLEAFF. The CDR3, as DNA: TGTGCCAGCAGCGTAGACCAGGGACTTGAAGCTTTCTTT.

This clone was counted only a few times. V and J are TRBV28 and TRBJ2-7; 13 nucleotides agree with TRBD2. Trimming at V came to 8 bases and at J to 5 bases, leaving 21 bases not matched to a gene. Germline V gene lookup returns CDR1 MDHEN and CDR2 SYDVKM. The CDR3 loop spans 19 amino acids. The CDR3 coding sequence is TGTGCCAGCGAAAGATTATCTGGGACTAGCGGGATCTCCTACCACGAGCAGTACTTC. Protein: CASERLSGTSGISYHEQYF.

CDR3 sequence (DNA): TGTGCCAGCAGGGACAGGGGATTCGATCGGAAACTGTTTTTT. Translating it yields CASRDRGFDRKLFF. This chain links TRBV6-5 with TRBJ1-4, with 9 bases fitting TRBD1. The ends lost 6 bases at V and 11 bases at J; junction bases unmatched: 10. CDR3 length equals 14 residues. In germline, CDR1 is MNHEY, CDR2 SVGAGI.

This chain connects TRBV5-4 to TRBJ2-4; 9 bases agree with TRBD1. V shed 1 base, J shed 8 bases, and the junction held 13 bases outside the gene matches. The CDR3 totals 17 residues. Per the germline V gene, CDR1 is SGHNT and CDR2 is YYREEE (reference sequence). The CDR3 DNA reads as TGTGCCAGCAGCTTGCCGGGACAGGGTGGAATGATGGACATTCAGTACTTC. It is translated as CASSLPGQGGMMDIQYF.

V and J are TRBV5-1 and TRBJ2-5; 13 positions match TRBD2. Germline-derived CDR1 and CDR2 are SGHRS and YFSETQ. J gave up 2 bases and V 4 bases, and 11 bases lay outside the gene matches. The CDR3 totals 18 residues. DNA of the CDR3: TGCGCCAGCAGCCCCGGGACTAGCGGGACCATTCTACAAGAGACCCAGTACTTC. Its protein is CASSPGTSGTILQETQYF.

This rearrangement joins TRBV3-1 (or the pseudogene TRBV3-2) to TRBJ2-3, with D unresolved. CDR1 LGHDT and CDR2 YNNKEL come from the germline V gene (reference sequence). This CDR3 comprises 15 residues. V gave up 1 base and J gave up 0 bases, with 8 bases separating them. CDR3 bases: TGTGCCAGCAGCCAAGTAAGCTCTAGCACAGATACGCAGTATTTT. It codes for CASSQVSSSTDTQYF.

The V gene is TRBV6-5, the J gene TRBJ1-6; 7 nucleotides agree with TRBD1. In germline, CDR1 is MNHEY, CDR2 SVGAGI. The CDR3 runs 15 residues. Trimming took 0 bases from V and 10 from J; bases not matched to a gene: 6. For the CDR3, the DNA is TGTGCCAGCAGTTACTCGGACAGGTTATACTCACCCCTCCACTTT. This codes for CASSYSDRLYSPLHF.

By its share, this clone is medium-sized. Within the sample, other DNA sequences also encode this same CDR3. This chain connects TRBV6-2 or TRBV6-3 to TRBJ1-5; D is unresolved. Trimming left V 5 bases short and J 3 bases short, with 11 bases between. The CDR3 consists of 14 residues. Germline-derived CDR1 and CDR2 are MNHEY and SVGEGT. The CDR3 sequence is CASSRRADNQPQHF. DNA for the CDR3: TGTGCCAGCAGTCGGCGGGCCGACAATCAGCCCCAGCATTTT.

The chain links TRBV20-1 to TRBJ1-2, with 8 bases aligning to TRBD1. The germline V gene has CDR1 DFQATT and CDR2 SNEGSKA (reference sequence). V trimming: 6 bases; J trimming: 13 bases; junction bases outside the gene matches: 10. This CDR3 has 11 residues. The CDR3 spells CSADRGRGSTF. CDR3 nucleotide sequence: TGCAGTGCAGACAGGGGCCGGGGGAGCACCTTC.

The CDR3 loop is CASSPAGSGSYNEQFF. CDR3 DNA sequence: TGTGCCAGCAGTCCTGCGGGCAGCGGCTCCTACAATGAGCAGTTCTTC. This chain links TRBV7-8 with TRBJ2-1; D perhaps matches TRBD2 (5 bases). The CDR3 loop spans 16 amino acids. V gave up 6 bases and J gave up 0 bases, with 15 bases separating them. Germline V gene data show CDR1 as SGHVS and CDR2 as FQNEAQ.

The rearrangement links TRBV25-1 to TRBJ2-7; TRBD1 aligns across 8 bases. Germline V gene lookup returns CDR1 MGHDK and CDR2 SYGVNS. The V segment lost 8 bases and the J segment 3 bases; nucleotides outside the gene matches: 6. This CDR3 region has 13 residues. The CDR3 bases are TGTGCCAGCGGGACAGGAGAAGGCTACGAGCAGTACTTC. This codes for CASGTGEGYEQYF.

This chain links TRBV18 with TRBJ1-1; TRBD1 is a possible D gene (6 bases). Germline values: CDR1 KGHSH, CDR2 LQKENI. There are 15 residues in the CDR3. V lost 3 bases and J lost 1, with 12 bases in between. CDR3 coding DNA: TGTGCCAGCTCACCGAAACGGACAGAGAACACTGAAGCTTTCTTT. Translation: CASSPKRTENTEAFF.

This chain links TRBV7-6 with TRBJ1-5; TRBD1 is a possible D gene (5 bases). The germline gives CDR1 SGHVS, CDR2 FNYEAQ. Trimming cost V 5 bases and J 0 bases, with 11 bases left between them. CDR3 size: 15 residues. CDR3 sequence reads: CASSMTEDSNQPQHF. The CDR3 nucleotides read TGTGCCAGCAGCATGACAGAAGATAGCAATCAGCCCCAGCATTTT.